These T cell receptor delta chains were read from a single sample in a study of gamma-delta chains in newborns, infants, children. TCRdb re-called the reads through CATT. The data show about 9,200 delta-chain clones, about 22% seen once. The material sequenced was blood. These receptors were obtained from a child who was a newborn, infant or young child, either healthy, febrile or measles-vaccinated (not recorded which). CDR3s include the opening cysteine and the closing phenylalanine or tryptophan. A D gene is named only where the DNA matches it firmly. Clone size is given for some rows only: seen once, a few or many times, or a class if the clone is expanded.

V	size	J	D	length	DNA	CDR3
TRDV2	NA	TRDJ1	NA	18	TGTGCCTGTGACGCCCGTAGCGGTCGGGGGTTACACACCGATAAACTCATCTTT	CACDARSGRGLHTDKLIF
TRDV2	NA	TRDJ1	NA	23	TGTGCCTGTGACACCGTGACTCCAAGGGCCAGGGAGGGGGCCCTAACGTACACCGATAAACTCATCTTT	CACDTVTPRAREGALTYTDKLIF
TRDV2	NA	TRDJ1	TRDD3	17	TGTGCCTGTGACACCGCTGGGGATACGCGAGGCACCGATAAACTCATCTTT	CACDTAGDTRGTDKLIF
TRDV2	medium-sized	TRDJ1	TRDD3	15	TGTGCCTGTGATGTACTGGGGGCCCACACCGATAAACTCATCTTT	CACDVLGAHTDKLIF
TRDV2	few	TRDJ3	NA	22	TGTGCCTGTGACCCAGCCTTCCCCGGACGCTCTACTTCGACCTGGGACACCCGACAGATGTTTTTC	CACDPAFPGRSTSTWDTRQMFF
TRDV2	NA	TRDJ1	TRDD3	17	TGTGCCTGTGGACTTACTGGGGGACCTCTAATCACCACTAAACTCATCTTT	CACGLTGGPLITTKLIF
TRDV1	NA	TRDJ1	NA	17	TGTGCTCTTGGGGAACTCGGGGTTCCTCGTCTCACCGATAAACTCATCTTT	CALGELGVPRLTDKLIF
TRDV2	NA	TRDJ1	NA	14	TGTGCCTGTGACCCGTGGTGGGTGACCGATAAACTCATCTTT	CACDPWWVTDKLIF
TRDV2	few	TRDJ1	TRDD3	18	TGTGCCTGTGACTCCTTGGTGGGGGATACGCGTCGGACCGATAAACTCATCTTT	CACDSLVGDTRRTDKLIF
TRDV2	NA	TRDJ1	TRDD3	19	TGTGCCTGTGACACTCTCCTAAATACTGGGGGATATAAGTTGGATAAACTCATCTTT	CACDTLLNTGGYKLDKLIF
TRDV2	NA	TRDJ1	TRDD3	17	TGTGCCTGTGACACGGTTGGGGGAGACCATTACACCGATAAACTCATCTTT	CACDTVGGDHYTDKLIF
TRDV2	NA	TRDJ1	TRDD3	19	TGTGCCTGTGACACCGTCAGACTGGGGGATACGCGGAAGACCGATAAACTCATCTTT	CACDTVRLGDTRKTDKLIF
TRDV2	NA	TRDJ1	TRDD3	15	TGTGCCTGTGACACCGTGGGACTGGGGGATCAAGAACTCATCTTT	CACDTVGLGDQELIF
TRDV2	NA	TRDJ1	NA	15	TGTGCCTGTGACAGCTTGGCACGCCGAGCCGATAAACTCATCTTT	CACDSLARRADKLIF
TRDV2	NA	TRDJ3	TRDD3	22	TGTGCCTGTGACACCCTGCTGGGGGATACCTTAGGAGACCCCTGGGACACCCGACAGATGTTTTTC	CACDTLLGDTLGDPWDTRQMFF
TRDV2	few	TRDJ3	TRDD3	19	TGTGCCTGTGACACCGGGGGGATACCAAGCTCCTGGGACACCCGACAGATGTTTTTC	CACDTGGIPSSWDTRQMFF
TRDV2	few	TRDJ1	TRDD3	16	TGTGCCTGTGACGGCCTGGGGGATACGAAGGCCGATAAACTCATCTTT	CACDGLGDTKADKLIF
TRDV2	NA	TRDJ3	NA	20	TGTGCCTGTGATCTGTTGGTTCCTCTTAGAGGCTCCTGGGACTCCCGACAGATGTTTTTC	CACDLLVPLRGSWDSRQMFF
TRDV2	few	TRDJ1	TRDD3	22	TGTGCCTGTGACTCCGTGTGGACTGGGGGATACACCCATTCTCTGAACACCGATAAACTCATCTTT	CACDSVWTGGYTHSLNTDKLIF
TRDV2	NA	TRDJ1	TRDD3	21	TGTGCCTGTGACACCGTTTTGCCTGGGGGATACACAGCCCAATACACCGATAAACTCATCTTT	CACDTVLPGGYTAQYTDKLIF
TRDV1	few	TRDJ1	TRDD2	22	TGTGCTCTTGGGGAACTGAGAGCTTCCTACCCTTTGTTGGGGATTCTGGCCGATAAACTCATCTTT	CALGELRASYPLLGILADKLIF
TRDV2	few	TRDJ1	TRDD3	18	TGTGCCTGTGACACCGTTGTGGGGGATACCCAGTACACCGATAAACTCATCTTT	CACDTVVGDTQYTDKLIF
TRDV2	few	TRDJ1	NA	16	TGTGCCTGTGACACCGTGGGTATCCTGACGAACGATAAACTCATCTTT	CACDTVGILTNDKLIF
TRDV2	NA	TRDJ3	TRDD3	22	TGTGCCTGTGACACCGTGCGTACTGGGGGTCCGATTCGCTCCTGGGACACCCGACAGATGTTTTTC	CACDTVRTGGPIRSWDTRQMFF
TRDV1	few	TRDJ1	TRDD3	22	TGTGCTCTTGGGGTTGGTTCCTACGTTTTTCATAGGGGGATACGCAACACCGATAAACTCATCTTT	CALGVGSYVFHRGIRNTDKLIF
TRDV2	NA	TRDJ1	TRDD3	15	TGTGCCTGTGACGCCCTCTCCGTGGGGGATACCAAACTCATCTTT	CACDALSVGDTKLIF
TRDV1	few	TRDJ1	NA	17	TGTGCTCTTGGGGAACCCCTATTCCTAAGGGGTACTGAACAACTCATCTTT	CALGEPLFLRGTEQLIF
TRDV2	few	TRDJ3	NA	18	TGTGCCTGTGACATCGTACTGGGAACCTCCTGGGACACCCGACAGATGTTTTTC	CACDIVLGTSWDTRQMFF
TRDV2	NA	TRDJ1	NA	14	TGTGCCTGGGACTCGATAGTAAAGTCCGATAAACTCATCTTT	CAWDSIVKSDKLIF
TRDV2	NA	TRDJ2	NA	18	TGTGCCTGTGACACGGTCCGGGGGCTGCCCGCTTTGACAGCACAACTCTTCTTT	CACDTVRGLPALTAQLFF
TRDV2	NA	TRDJ3	NA	19	TGTGCCTGTGACACCGGGGGACAGGGAAGCTCCTGGGATACCCGACAGATGTTTTTC	CACDTGGQGSSWDTRQMFF
TRDV2	NA	TRDJ1	NA	14	TGTGCCTGTGACACTGTACGGGGCACCGATAAACTCATCTTT	CACDTVRGTDKLIF
TRDV2	NA	TRDJ3	NA	21	TGTGCCTGTGACACCATTCACCCGACTGGCCTCCACTCCAGGGACACCCGACAGATGTTTTTC	CACDTIHPTGLHSRDTRQMFF
TRDV2	once	TRDJ3	TRDD3	24	TGTGCCTGCGACACCGGCTGGGGGATACCTTCATCAGTCGCCCGTTCCTGGGACACCCGAAAGATGTTTTTC	CACDTGWGIPSSVARSWDTRKMFF
TRDV1	once	TRDJ1	TRDD2	24	TGTGCTCTTGGGGAACCAACCTGGAGGATTCCCTTCCTGGTAAGGGATGGTCATACCGATAAACTCATCTTT	CALGEPTWRIPFLVRDGHTDKLIF
TRDV2	few	TRDJ1	TRDD3	24	TGTGCCTGTGACACCGTGGCCCCAACCCCCCCTCTACTGGGGGATACCCTCAACACCGATAAACTCATCTTT	CACDTVAPTPPLLGDTLNTDKLIF
TRDV2	NA	TRDJ1	NA	17	TGTGCCTGTGACACCGTTGGGTCGGAAAGGTACACCGATAAACTCATCTTT	CACDTVGSERYTDKLIF
TRDV2	few	TRDJ1	NA	16	TGTGCCTGTGACACCGTAGGGGTACGCCCACCCGATAAACTCATCTTT	CACDTVGVRPPDKLIF
TRDV2	few	TRDJ1	TRDD3	16	TGTGCCTGTGACAGACTGGGGGCCAGTGGGGCCGATAAACTCATCTTT	CACDRLGASGADKLIF
TRDV2	NA	TRDJ2	NA	22	TGTGCCTGTGACTCAATCGGTGACGACTGGGCGGGGGGGCTTGCTTTGACAGCACAACTCTTCTTT	CACDSIGDDWAGGLALTAQLFF
TRDV2	few	TRDJ1	TRDD3	19	TGTGCCTGTGACACCGTTGGGATTACTGGGGCCCCCTACACCGATAAACTCATCTTT	CACDTVGITGAPYTDKLIF
TRDV2	large	TRDJ1	TRDD3	21	TGTGCCTGTGACAGCCTTCCCGGGGAACTGGGGGATAACTTGTACACCGATAAACTCATCTTT	CACDSLPGELGDNLYTDKLIF
TRDV2	NA	TRDJ1	TRDD3	20	TGTGCCTGTGACAACCTACCTTCTGGGGGGCGGCGGGGCCAAACCGATAAACTCATCTTT	CACDNLPSGGRRGQTDKLIF
TRDV2	NA	TRDJ2	TRDD3	21	TGTGCCTGTGACACTTTGGGTTTACTACATAGGGATACGCCTGAGGTAGCACAACTCTTCTTT	CACDTLGLLHRDTPEVAQLFF
TRDV2	medium-sized	TRDJ1	NA	16	TGTGCCTGTGACCCGCTAGGGCCGGGGATCCCCGGGAAACTCATCTTT	CACDPLGPGIPGKLIF
TRDV2	NA	TRDJ3	TRDD3	19	TGTGCCTGTGACACCGCGACTGGGGGATTCTCCTGGGACACCCGACAGATGTTTTTC	CACDTATGGFSWDTRQMFF